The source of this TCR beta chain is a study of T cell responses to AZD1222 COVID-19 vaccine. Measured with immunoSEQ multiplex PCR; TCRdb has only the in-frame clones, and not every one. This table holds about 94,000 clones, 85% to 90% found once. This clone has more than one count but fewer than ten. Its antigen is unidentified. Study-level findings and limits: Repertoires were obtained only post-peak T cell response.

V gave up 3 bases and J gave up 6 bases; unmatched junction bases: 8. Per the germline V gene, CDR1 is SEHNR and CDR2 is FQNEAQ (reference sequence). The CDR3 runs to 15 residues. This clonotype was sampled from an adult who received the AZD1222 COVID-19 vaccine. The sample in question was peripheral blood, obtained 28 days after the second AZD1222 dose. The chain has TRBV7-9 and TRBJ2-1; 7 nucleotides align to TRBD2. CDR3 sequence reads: CASSFWGSGINEQFF. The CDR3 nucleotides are TGTGCCAGCAGCTTTTGGGGCAGCGGGATCAATGAGCAGTTCTTC.